This T cell receptor (beta chain) is drawn from a study of early T cells in non-severe SARS-CoV-2 infection. Study-wide context: The sequenced material was bulk RNA from unsorted whole blood, and its chains were unpaired. Study results and caveats: VDJdb-based annotation leaned toward anti-spike CD8 responses and missed private and CD4 specificities.

The CDR3 is made up of 16 amino acids. CDR1 is DFQATT, CDR2 SNEGSKA, per germline (reference sequence). V trimming: 1 base; J trimming: 4 bases; junction bases outside the gene matches: 7. This clonotype has ten or more counts. Its antigen remains unidentified. Each single cDNA molecule received a unique molecular identifier. TCRdb analysed the 5' RACE reads with MiXCR anew, one entry per CDR3 protein. The table has some 66,000 distinct CDR3 sequences, 9.1% seen once; the top ten hold roughly 3.2%. The rearrangement joins TRBV20-1 to TRBJ2-1; 10 bases map to TRBD2. The TCR sequence derives from an adult who was a healthcare worker with PCR-confirmed SARS-CoV-2 infection or an uninfected control (not recorded which). The sample was whole blood. The CDR3 region is CSARVALAGLYNEQFF. CDR3 sequence (DNA): TGCAGTGCTAGAGTTGCACTAGCGGGACTTTACAATGAGCAGTTCTTC.